This TCR beta chain derives from a study of blood T cell repertoires in COVID-19. In the study overall: The study drew acute and convalescent COVID-19 samples from the United States, Italy and Spain.

Authors' methods: Amplification of reference gene primers provided the estimated nucleated cell counts. The protocol was immunoSEQ multiplex PCR, while the TCRdb copy is restricted to in-frame clones and leaves out a portion. The D gene and trimming were derived from the DNA, and the V and J assignments and clone size from that table. The table shows about 240,000 clones, with about 79% occurring only once. The count of this clone is one. Compared with germline, one end of the junction differs, possibly owing to a read error. CDR1 and CDR2 from the germline V gene are SGHNT and YENEEA. CDR3 size: 14 residues.

The material sequenced was peripheral blood. This TCR was recovered from a woman of 80 years or more with acute or convalescent COVID-19. The chain has TRBV11-3 and TRBJ2-3; D possibly corresponds to TRBD1 (5 bases). The CDR3 loop reads CASSLEGESDTQYF. In DNA, the CDR3 is TGTGCCAGCAGCCTAGAAGGGGAATCAGATACGCAGTATTTT.